This TCR beta chain emerged from a study of control samples from healthy donors and cancer patients. The V gene lost 0 bases and the J gene lost 2 bases, with 13 bases spanning the gap. This CDR3 has 16 residues. Germline loops: CDR1 SGHRS, CDR2 YFSETQ. TCRdb keeps only in-frame clones here, not all; method: immunoSEQ multiplex PCR. Of 130,000 or so clones listed, 90% to 95% are singletons. The chain has TRBV5-1 and TRBJ2-3; D is possibly TRBD1 or TRBD2 (5 bases each). What was sequenced was blood. The TCR sequence derives from a man between 35 and 55 years old in good health. The CDR3 DNA reads as TGCGCCAGCAGCTTGGTTTCGACGGGGACCACAGATACGCAGTATTTT. Protein product: CASSLVSTGTTDTQYF.